Following are 20 T cell receptor beta chains from one sample sequenced in a study of blood T cells in healthy people across ages. A sample-barcoded 5' primer and a J-beta primer mix were used in a second PCR of roughly 7 to 11 cycles. TCRdb recomputed calls from the 5' RACE reads with MiXCR, one row per CDR3 protein. This table holds 1.5 million to 2 million distinct CDR3 sequences, approximately 30% found once. The sequenced sample was blood. These receptors were obtained from a woman in her twenties or thirties in good health.

The J gene is TRBJ2-3, the V gene TRBV10-3, with D tentatively TRBD2 (6 bases). CDR3 length: 14 amino acids. Looked up from germline, CDR1 is ENHRY and CDR2 is SYGVKD. Deletions cut 5 bases from V and 2 bases from J, with 11 bases between. CDR3 nucleotides: TGTGCCATCAGTCCCGCGGGAACCACAGATACGCAGTATTTT. It yields the protein CAISPAGTTDTQYF.

This clonotype came up many times. V usage is TRBV28 and J usage is TRBJ2-7; possible D gene TRBD2, 7 bases. The CDR3 sequence is 16 residues long. CDR1 is MDHEN, CDR2 SYDVKM, per germline. With 5 bases removed from V and 3 bases from J, the gap between germline ends came to 20 bases. In nucleotides, the CDR3 is TGTGCCAGCAGTATTCCCCCGGGGGGCTCCCTCTACGAGCAGTACTTC. It is translated as CASSIPPGGSLYEQYF.

The chain links TRBV28 to TRBJ1-1, with no clear D. Trimming took off 5 bases at V and 1 base at J, with 11 bases between the two ends. The length of the CDR3 is 14 residues. Germline CDR1 is MDHEN and CDR2 is SYDVKM. In DNA form, the CDR3 reads TGTGCCAGCAGTAGACATCGGAAGAACACTGAAGCTTTCTTT. This translates into CASSRHRKNTEAFF.

Note on this clonotype: A much larger clone is a single base away; this may be a read error. The chain uses TRBV5-1 and TRBJ2-1; 11 bases fit TRBD2. The J call may be in error: the DNA end matches TRBJ2-7 better. Germline values: CDR1 SGHRS, CDR2 YFSETQ. The CDR3 loop spans 15 amino acids. The CDR3 is CASSLALAGEDEQYF. The CDR3 DNA sequence: TGCGCCAGCAGCTTGGCACTAGCGGGAGAGGATGAGCAGTACTTC.

This clonotype was seen a few times. The CDR3 sequence: CSARRGSSGRADTQYF. Written as DNA, the CDR3 is TGCAGTGCTAGACGAGGGTCTAGCGGGAGGGCAGATACGCAGTATTTT. The chain couples TRBV20-1 to TRBJ2-3; TRBD2 matches 12 bases. This CDR3 comprises 16 residues. Germline lookup yields CDR1 DFQATT and CDR2 SNEGSKA (reference sequence). V dropped 2 bases and J dropped 4; count of bases not matched to a gene: 7.

This clonotype has only a few counts. This chain links TRBV6-2 or TRBV6-3 with TRBJ2-4, with 7 bases aligning to TRBD2. The V gene end was trimmed by 5 bases and the J gene end by 13 bases; junction bases not matched to a gene: 8. This CDR3 has 12 residues. Per germline, CDR1 MNHEY and CDR2 SVGEGT. The CDR3 sequence: CASSEAWGGQYF. DNA of the CDR3: TGTGCCAGCAGTGAAGCGTGGGGAGGGCAGTACTTC.

A few counts support this clonotype. The chain uses TRBV6-2 or TRBV6-3 and TRBJ2-5; D may be TRBD2 (6 bases). The V and J ends lost 7 bases and 7 bases respectively, with 10 bases between them. This CDR3 comprises 11 residues. The germline gives CDR1 MNHEY, CDR2 SVGEGT. The CDR3 sequence is CASNNGGTQYF. In nucleotides, the CDR3 is TGTGCCAGCAACAACGGGGGGACCCAGTACTTC.

This clonotype has only a few counts. This chain uses TRBV28 with TRBJ1-2; D gene uncertain. Trimming took 2 bases from V and 6 from J, leaving 13 bases between them. Germline CDR1 is MDHEN and CDR2 is SYDVKM. The CDR3 contains 14 residues. The CDR3 spells CASSLGSGKNGYTF. The CDR3 DNA follows: TGTGCCAGCAGTTTAGGTTCGGGGAAAAATGGCTACACCTTC.

The V and J genes are TRBV6-1 and TRBJ2-7; a weak D match, TRBD1 (5 bases). Looked up from germline, CDR1 is MNHNS and CDR2 is SASEGT. The CDR3 runs 15 residues. V lost 1 base and J lost 2, with 12 bases in between. CDR3 in DNA: TGTGCCAGCAGTGAAGTCGACAGCCACACCTACGAGCAGTACTTC. It encodes CASSEVDSHTYEQYF.

The genes are TRBV5-1 and TRBJ1-6; possibly TRBD1 for D (5 bases). V was trimmed by 1 base and J by 8 bases, leaving 13 bases between them. Germline V gene sequence: CDR1 SGHRS, CDR2 YFSETQ. CDR3 length: 15 amino acids. The CDR3 loop is CASSLKGSGDSPLHF. In DNA form, the CDR3 reads TGCGCCAGCAGCTTGAAGGGGTCGGGGGATTCACCCCTCCACTTT.

The chain couples TRBV29-1 to TRBJ2-3; 15 bases match TRBD2. Per the germline V gene, CDR1 is SQVTM and CDR2 is ANQGSEA. V shed 6 bases, J shed 0 bases, and the junction held 4 bases outside the gene matches. The CDR3 contains 16 residues. The CDR3 protein is CSVSGLAGGSTDTQYF. The CDR3 DNA is TGCAGCGTATCGGGACTAGCGGGGGGAAGCACAGATACGCAGTATTTT.

The chain carries TRBV19 and TRBJ2-7; D not certain. Germline V gene data show CDR1 as LNHDA and CDR2 as SQIVND (reference sequence). The CDR3 has 13 residues. V shed 5 bases and J shed 3 bases, with 11 bases lying between them. CDR3 sequence: CASSDDWRYEQYF. Written as DNA, the CDR3 is TGTGCCAGTAGTGATGACTGGCGCTACGAGCAGTACTTC.

This clonotype occurred many times. This chain links TRBV28 with TRBJ2-4, with D perhaps TRBD1 (5 bases). The J call may be mistaken, given a closer DNA end match to TRBJ2-7. Looked up from germline, CDR1 is MDHEN and CDR2 is SYDVKM. The CDR3 contains 13 residues. The CDR3 sequence: CASSLDNIHEQYF. Written as DNA, the CDR3 is TGTGCCAGCAGTTTGGACAACATCCACGAGCAGTACTTC.

This clonotype occurred a few times. The chain is built from TRBV12-3 or TRBV12-4 and TRBJ1-1; TRBD1 matches 7 bases. The CDR3 is 13 amino acids. With 9 bases clipped from V and 6 bases from J, the junction kept 10 bases outside the gene matches. The CDR3 DNA follows: TGTGCCAGTTCGAGACAGGGAGGGCCTGAAGCTTTCTTT. Protein sequence: CASSRQGGPEAFF.

The chain combines TRBV7-3 with TRBJ2-5; perhaps D is TRBD1 or TRBD2 (7 bases each). V lost 5 bases to trimming and J lost 9 bases, with 13 bases between them. CDR1 and CDR2 from the germline V gene are SGHTA and FQGTGA. This CDR3 contains 12 residues. The CDR3 region is CASSGAGGAQYF. Written as DNA, the CDR3 is TGTGCCAGCAGCGGTGCAGGGGGGGCCCAGTACTTC.

This clonotype was detected a few times. This chain joins TRBV20-1 and TRBJ2-7; D remains ambiguous. The CDR3 is 13 residues long. V gave up 6 bases and J gave up 1 base, with 13 bases separating them. Germline lookup yields CDR1 DFQATT and CDR2 SNEGSKA (reference sequence). The CDR3 sequence is CSARAESSYEQYF. The CDR3, as DNA: TGCAGTGCCCGGGCGGAGAGTTCCTACGAGCAGTACTTC.

CDR3 loop: CASSYSGSPDTQYF. Here the CDR3 DNA reads TGTGCCAGCAGTTATAGCGGGAGTCCAGATACGCAGTATTTT. The J gene is TRBJ2-3, the V gene TRBV6-6; 9 bases line up with TRBD2. The CDR3 is 14 amino acids. Per germline, CDR1 MNHNY and CDR2 SVGAGI (reference sequence). With 3 bases clipped from V and 4 bases from J, the junction kept 2 bases outside the gene matches.

J is TRBJ2-1 and V is TRBV7-2, with TRBD2 identical over 9 bases. Germline loops: CDR1 SGHTA, CDR2 FQGNSA. CDR3 size: 16 residues. J lost 10 bases, V lost 0 bases, and 10 bases had no gene match. The CDR3 loop is CASSLASSGTTGEQFF. Here the CDR3 DNA reads TGTGCCAGCAGCTTAGCGTCTAGCGGGACGACCGGGGAGCAGTTCTTC. Together with reference TRBV7-2 and TRBJ2-1, the CDR3 gives the full variable domain: GAGVSQSPSNKVTEKGKDVELRCDPISGHTALYWYRQSLGQGLEFLIYFQGNSAPDKSGLPSDRFSAERTGGSVSTLTIQRTQQEDSAVYLCASSLASSGTTGEQFFGPGTRLTVL.

As concerns this clonotype: With a much larger clone just one base away, this may be a read error. The CDR3 nucleotides are TGTGCCAGCAGTTCATTAAGTTTACTCTACGGGCAGTACTTC. It specifies CASSSLSLLYGQYF. The V and J genes are TRBV28 and TRBJ2-7; D is uncertain. Germline lookup yields CDR1 MDHEN and CDR2 SYDVKM. The CDR3 has 14 amino acids.

The chain combines TRBV20-1 with TRBJ2-5; D uncertain. This CDR3 region has 11 residues. V lost 7 bases to trimming and J lost 2 bases, with 8 bases between them. CDR1 is DFQATT and CDR2 is SNEGSKA in the germline V gene (reference sequence). The CDR3 sequence: CSVKEQETQYF. DNA for the CDR3: TGCAGTGTGAAAGAGCAAGAGACCCAGTACTTC.